This T cell receptor beta chain was obtained from a study of glioma-infiltrating T cells after dendritic cell vaccination. The germline V and J ends were trimmed by 5 bases and 4 bases, with 14 bases remaining between them. The CDR3 is made up of 15 amino acids. Germline V lookup: CDR1 MDHEN, CDR2 SYDVKM. As for time point: after dendritic cell vaccination, including at tumor progression/relapse. Profiling relied on immunoSEQ multiplex PCR, and the TCRdb table lists in-frame clones only, not all of them. The sample carries over 90,000 clones, approximately 84% recorded once. The sequencing here drew on blood, taken after dendritic cell vaccination. The rearrangement uses TRBV28 and TRBJ2-2, with D possibly TRBD1 on 5 matching bases. This TCR was recovered from a human donor with glioblastoma. The CDR3 DNA reads TGTGCCAGCAGTGAATCTCAGGGCTTCACCGGGGAGCTGTTTTTT. Translating gives CASSESQGFTGELFF.